The rows below give T cell receptor beta chains drawn from one sample of a study of graft-versus-host responses after intestinal transplantation. What these receptors recognize is not known. Sequencing used immunoSEQ multiplex PCR; TCRdb keeps in-frame clones, though not all of them. The sample carries around 110,000 clones, 90% to 95% recorded once. The sample here was unstimulated CD4+ T cells sorted from spleen or lymph node cells, taken before transplant. These receptors were collected from a human donor who was the organ donor for an intestinal transplant. Each CDR3 is given without its conserved first and last residue.

>TRBV7-9|TRBJ1-2
ASSLEGGYGYT
>TRBV9|TRBJ2-3
ASSVGSGGRGN
>TRBV10-3|TRBJ2-1
ATEREGNEQF
>TRBV7-2|TRBJ2-2
ASSPVPAAGDPNTGELF
>TRBV4-3|TRBJ2-6
ASSQTSSGANVLT
>TRBV7-2|TRBJ2-7
ASSAAQDLSYEQY
>TRBV6-5|TRBJ1-2
ASSYSRVNYGYT
>TRBV2|TRBJ2-7
ASNPGQGIYEQY
>TRBV14|TRBJ2-4
ASSQTQNIQY
>TRBV7-2|TRBJ1-6
ASSLVFENRRNSPLH
>TRBV28|TRBJ2-7
ASSRADGHGWYEQY
>TRBV6-5|TRBJ2-5
ASRGLAGGPQY
>TRBV6-5|TRBJ1-1
ASTGTGGAAF
>TRBV7-2|TRBJ2-7
ASSLASAGGPYEQY
>TRBV7-2|TRBJ2-1
ASSPKVGGATGPQF
>TRBV28|TRBJ2-5
ASSSQGARETQY
>TRBV6-5|TRBJ2-3
ASLRTSGITDTQY
>TRBV7-2|TRBJ2-7
ASSFGTGVYEQY
>TRBV6-5|TRBJ2-1
ASSPSGSAYNEQF
>TRBV28|TRBJ1-4
ASSLRVRGRRDEKLF
>TRBV18|TRBJ1-5
ASSPSGLAGGKRPQH
>TRBV5-1|TRBJ2-7
ASSLAGSSYEQY
>TRBV7-2|TRBJ2-3
ASSLLGTDTQY
>TRBV9|TRBJ2-1
ASSLSPTGQGYNEQF
>TRBV5-1|TRBJ2-7
ASRIAGGDEQY
>TRBV9|TRBJ2-3
ASSVGSLAGADTQY
>TRBV19|TRBJ1-5
ASSFRHGSNQPQH
>TRBV12-5|TRBJ2-1
ASGPPRSYNEQF
>TRBV6-5|TRBJ2-5
ASIRTERSETQY
>TRBV10-3|TRBJ2-7
AISTGLAGARGTTEQY
>TRBV29-1|TRBJ1-1
SVEDRGALNTEAF
>TRBV2|TRBJ1-4
ASTSTRGEKLF
>TRBV18|TRBJ2-5
ASSRAGEETQY
>TRBV7-2|TRBJ2-7
ASSSRHYEQY
>TRBV25-1|TRBJ1-4
ASSDPRGSGEKLF
>TRBV11-2|TRBJ2-2
ASSLWGTTTGELF
>TRBV29-1|TRBJ1-1
SVRALGMNTEAF
>TRBV6-5|TRBJ2-5
ASRPQLADQETQY
>TRBV30|TRBJ1-1
AWSLRQGWDTEAF
>TRBV30|TRBJ1-1
AWSVEWNTEAF
>TRBV10-3|TRBJ2-5
AISGGNQETQY
>TRBV4-3|TRBJ2-7
ASSHDRGASYEQY
>TRBV15|TRBJ2-5
ATSRVGRAGKETQY
>TRBV27|TRBJ1-1
ASSPSWGLHTEAF
>TRBV30|TRBJ2-3
AWSGGGTDTQY
>TRBV5-6|TRBJ2-7
ASSFSSGSYEQY
>TRBV4-3|TRBJ1-1
ASSQEKGNEAF
>TRBV19|TRBJ1-4
ASRHLRGPEGEKLF
>TRBV11-2|TRBJ2-3
ASSLSTSGRVGDTQY
>TRBV6-5|TRBJ1-3
ASSEFSGNTIY